This entry lists 19 T cell receptor beta chains sequenced from one sample in a study of CD8+CD57+ T cells in acquired aplastic anemia. Using genomic DNA as the template, TCR beta VDJ and CDR3 profiling was carried out. TCRdb independently ran MiXCR on the reads; one entry per CDR3 protein. The sample holds 200,000 to 300,000 distinct CDR3 sequences, approximately 80% seen once. Patients sequenced had flow cytometry evidence of CD8+CD57+ cell expansion. Sequencing was done on a sample of sorted CD4+, CD8+, or CD8+CD57+ T cells (not recorded which) from PBMCs. Receptors originate from a human donor with aplastic anemia.

To note about this clonotype: Mismatch with germline at one junction end may stem from a read error. CDR3 nucleotides: TGTGCCAGCGTATCGAGGGAGGGGGCGAGAGCCCCAGTATTT. Amino acid sequence: CASVSREGARAPVF. The chain links TRBV7-2 to TRBJ2-3; possibly TRBD1 or TRBD2 for D (7 bases each). This CDR3 has 14 amino acids. Germline CDR1 reads SGHTA; CDR2 reads FQGNSA.

As concerns this clonotype: The junction does not match germline at one end; this may be a read error. The chain uses TRBV5-1 and TRBJ2-1; D possibly corresponds to TRBD2 (5 bases). There are 15 residues in the CDR3. The germline V gene has CDR1 SGHRS and CDR2 YFSETQ. Here the CDR3 DNA reads TGCGCCAGCAGCTTGGCCCGGGGTCCCTACAAGGAGCAGTTCTTC. This sequence encodes CASSLARGPYKEQFF.

Worth noting for this clonotype: No conserved phenylalanine or tryptophan ends this CDR3, so it is likely a read error. The DNA is left out, because the CDR3 cannot be placed on it with certainty; the CDR3 is given as TCRdb lists it. The chain links TRBV7-9 to TRBJ2-3. The CDR3 length is 13 residues, termini included. CDR1 SEHNR and CDR2 FQNEAQ come from the germline V gene (reference sequence). The CDR3 spells CASSVAGSYAAYV.

In the case of this clonotype: In this CDR3 the conserved last residue, phenylalanine or tryptophan, is missing, so a read error is likely. The chain couples TRBV7-2 to TRBJ2-5; perhaps TRBD1 as D (6 bases). The CDR3 consists of 12 residues. V shed 9 bases and J shed 11 bases, with 19 bases lying between them. Per germline, CDR1 SGHTA and CDR2 FQGNSA. This CDR3 is CARQGAGDTQYI. The CDR3 region has the DNA TGTGCCAGACAGGGAGCTGGGGACACACAGTACATC.

Comments on this clonotype: One end of the junction varies from germline; a read error may be responsible. V usage is TRBV9 and J usage is TRBJ1-1; D gene ambiguous. The length of the CDR3 is 15 residues. Germline CDR1 SGDLS, CDR2 YYNGEE. In DNA, the CDR3 is TGTGCCAGCAGCGGCCCTTCCACAGCTAACGCTGACGCTTTCTTT. It yields the protein CASSGPSTANADAFF.

CDR3 sequence: CASSIDSGAYTEQFF. CDR3 coding DNA: TGTGCCAGTAGTATAGATAGCGGAGCCTACACTGAGCAGTTCTTT. The V and J genes are TRBV19 and TRBJ1-1; D is unresolved. Germline CDR1 LNHDA, CDR2 SQIVND (reference sequence). V dropped 0 bases and J dropped 14 bases, with 22 bases sitting between them. This CDR3 has 15 amino acids.

V gene TRBV2 combines with J gene TRBJ2-1; D ambiguous. The CDR3 is 14 amino acids. Germline-derived CDR1 and CDR2 are SNHLY and FYNNEI. V gave up 11 bases and J gave up 3 bases, with 17 bases separating them. In DNA form, the CDR3 reads TGTGCCTTCAATCCGACGGCGTTCTACAATGAGCAGTTCTTC. It is translated as CAFNPTAFYNEQFF.

Comment on this clonotype: A read error may account for a junction end that differs from germline. This chain connects TRBV13 to TRBJ2-5; possible D gene TRBD1, 7 bases. Germline values: CDR1 PRHDT, CDR2 FYEKMQ (reference sequence). The CDR3 is 12 residues long. The CDR3 protein is CASSGSLGGQSF. In nucleotides, the CDR3 is TGTGCCAGCAGCGGCTCCTTGGGGGGACAGAGCTTC. The whole variable domain, remainder taken from reference TRBV13 and TRBJ2-5, is AAGVIQSPRHLIKEKRETATLKCYPIPRHDTVYWYQQGPGQDPQFLISFYEKMQSDKGSIPDRFSAQQFSDYHSELNMSSLELGDSALYFCASSGSLGGQSFGPGTRLLVL.

The rearrangement joins TRBV6-4 to TRBJ2-7; 8 bases map to TRBD1. This CDR3 has 14 amino acids. Trimming took 3 bases from V and 7 from J; bases not matched to a gene: 8. Germline V gene lookup returns CDR1 MRHNA and CDR2 SNTAGT. CDR3 loop: CASSESTGVGEQYF. Written as DNA, the CDR3 is TGTGCCAGCAGTGAGTCGACAGGGGTTGGGGAGCAGTACTTC.

The J gene is TRBJ2-5, the V gene TRBV9, with TRBD2 identical over 9 bases. The CDR3 covers 13 residues. The germline V gene encodes CDR1 SGDLS and CDR2 YYNGEE. Unmatched junction bases numbered 2, after V lost 5 bases and J lost 3 bases. The CDR3 nucleotides read TGTGCCAGCAGAATAGCGGGGGAAGAGACCCAGTACTTC. Translating gives CASRIAGEETQYF.

This clonotype was found many times. This rearrangement joins TRBV7-8 to TRBJ2-7; TRBD2 is a possible D gene (6 bases). The CDR3 spans 18 residues. Looked up from germline, CDR1 is SGHVS and CDR2 is FQNEAQ. V lost 0 bases, J lost 4 bases, and 22 bases lay in between. The chain's CDR3 is CASSLAGGPDTLYYEQYV. CDR3 bases: TGTGCCAGCAGCTTAGCGGGAGGTCCCGATACGCTTTATTACGAGCAGTACGTC.

V and J are TRBV5-6 and TRBJ2-7, with TRBD1 matching 7 bases. Germline assignment: CDR1 SGHDT and CDR2 YYEEEE. This CDR3 has 18 residues. Unmatched junction bases numbered 15, after V lost 2 bases and J lost 1 base. CDR3 loop: CASSLRQTGTALSYEQYV. The CDR3 nucleotides read TGTGCCAGCAGCTTACGTCAGACCGGGACAGCCCTTTCCTACGAGCAGTACGTC.

Details on this clonotype: The junction differs from germline at one of its ends, possibly a read error. J is TRBJ2-5 and V is TRBV7-3; D remains ambiguous. The V gene's germline CDR1 is SGHTA and CDR2 FQGTGA. There are 14 residues in the CDR3. CDR3 nucleotides: TGTGCCACCAGCTTGGTTCAGCGTCGCGCCTACAATGAGTTC. Amino acids: CATSLVQRRAYNEF.

The rearrangement uses TRBV5-6 and TRBJ1-2, with TRBD1 as a possible D gene (5 bases). This CDR3 is 16 amino acids long. Per germline, CDR1 SGHDT and CDR2 YYEEEE. CDR3 region: CGGSLGRDGLVYGYTF. CDR3 sequence (DNA): TGTGGCGGTAGCCTGGGGCGGGACGGGCTCGTATATGGCTACACCTTC.

About this clonotype itself: Relative to the germline gene, one junction end is altered; a read error may explain this. The V and J genes are TRBV7-9 and TRBJ2-7; perhaps TRBD2 as D (5 bases). CDR1 SEHNR and CDR2 FQNEAQ come from the germline V gene (reference sequence). The CDR3 extends over 14 amino acids. In DNA form, the CDR3 reads TGTGCCACCAGCTGCCGGAGCCTAGCCGACGACCAGTACTTC. Translation gives CATSCRSLADDQYF.

Concerning this clonotype: A junction end diverges from the germline sequence, so it may reflect a read error. The V and J genes are TRBV7-7 and TRBJ2-1; D not certain. CDR1 and CDR2 (germline): SSHAT, FNYEAQ (reference sequence). This CDR3 region has 15 residues. The DNA for the CDR3 is TGTGCCAGCAGCATAGCTGGACGGTTCTACACTGAGCCGTTCTTC. Its translation is CASSIAGRFYTEPFF.

The chain combines TRBV7-2 with TRBJ2-7; tentatively, D is TRBD2 (5 bases). CDR1 and CDR2 from the germline V gene are SGHTA and FQGNSA. V lost 5 bases and J lost 13, with 21 bases in between. The CDR3 is made up of 13 amino acids. As DNA, the CDR3 is TGTGCCAGCAGCGAATTTGTGAGCGCCGACTATTACTTC. It codes for CASSEFVSADYYF.

This clonotype was seen only a few times. The junction departs from the called germline gene at one end, perhaps through a read error. This chain uses TRBV19 with TRBJ1-1; possibly TRBD1 for D (6 bases). CDR1 LNHDA and CDR2 SQIVND come from the germline V gene (reference sequence). This CDR3 contains 15 residues. DNA for the CDR3: TGTGCCAGTAGCTTAGCTATCACAGGGAACACTGAAGCGTTCTTC. The encoded protein is CASSLAITGNTEAFF.

As regards this clonotype: The missing conserved phenylalanine or tryptophan at the end of this CDR3 makes a read error likely. The DNA is omitted, as the CDR3 cannot be located on it reliably, and the CDR3 follows TCRdb's listing. V usage is TRBV9 and J usage is TRBJ2-3. Germline values: CDR1 SGDLS, CDR2 YYNGEE. The CDR3 is 13 amino acids in total, end residues counted. The CDR3 is CASSDGVSSNQHL.